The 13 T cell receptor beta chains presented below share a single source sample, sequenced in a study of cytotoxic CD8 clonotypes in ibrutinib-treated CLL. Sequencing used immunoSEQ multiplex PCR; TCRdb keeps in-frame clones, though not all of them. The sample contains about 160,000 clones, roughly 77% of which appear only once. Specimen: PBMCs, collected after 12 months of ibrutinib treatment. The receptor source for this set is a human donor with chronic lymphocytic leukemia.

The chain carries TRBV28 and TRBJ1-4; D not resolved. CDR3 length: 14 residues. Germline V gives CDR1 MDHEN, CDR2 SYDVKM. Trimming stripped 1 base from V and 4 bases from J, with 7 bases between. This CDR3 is CASSLSGYNEKLFF. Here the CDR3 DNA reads TGTGCCAGCAGTTTATCAGGTTATAATGAAAAACTGTTTTTT. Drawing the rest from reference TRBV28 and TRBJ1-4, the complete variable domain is DVKVTQSSRYLVKRTGEKVFLECVQDMDHENMFWYRQDPGLGLRLIYFSYDVKMKEKGDIPEGYSVSREKKERFSLILESASTNQTSMYLCASSLSGYNEKLFFGSGTQLSVL.

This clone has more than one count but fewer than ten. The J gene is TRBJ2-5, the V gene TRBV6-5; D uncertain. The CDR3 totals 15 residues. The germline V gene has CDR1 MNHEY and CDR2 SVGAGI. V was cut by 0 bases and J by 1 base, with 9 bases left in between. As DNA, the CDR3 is TGTGCCAGCAGTTACTCACAAGTACCCCAAGAGACCCAGTACTTC. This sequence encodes CASSYSQVPQETQYF.

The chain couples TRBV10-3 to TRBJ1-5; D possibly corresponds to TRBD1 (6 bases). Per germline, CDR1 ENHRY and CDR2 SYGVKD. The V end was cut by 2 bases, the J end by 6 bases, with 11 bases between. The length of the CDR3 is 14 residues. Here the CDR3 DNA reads TGTGCCATCAGTGAGAGGGGGGCGGGTCAGCCCCAGCATTTT. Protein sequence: CAISERGAGQPQHF.

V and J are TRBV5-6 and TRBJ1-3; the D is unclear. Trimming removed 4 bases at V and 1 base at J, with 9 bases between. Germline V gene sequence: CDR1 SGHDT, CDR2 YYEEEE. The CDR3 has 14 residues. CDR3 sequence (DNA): TGTGCCAGCAGCGCTTACCTGTCTGGAAACACCATATATTTT. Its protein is CASSAYLSGNTIYF.

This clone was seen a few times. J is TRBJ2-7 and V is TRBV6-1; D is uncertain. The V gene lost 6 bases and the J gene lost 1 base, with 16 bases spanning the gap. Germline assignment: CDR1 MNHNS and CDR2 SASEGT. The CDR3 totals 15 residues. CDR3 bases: TGTGCCAGCAGGCCGTCCGAACTCGGGTCCTACGAGCAGTACTTC. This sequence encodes CASRPSELGSYEQYF.

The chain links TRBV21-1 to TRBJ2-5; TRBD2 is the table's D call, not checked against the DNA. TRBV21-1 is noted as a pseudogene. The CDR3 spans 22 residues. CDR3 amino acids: CASSNRDRLTGTSGLNQETQYF. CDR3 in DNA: TGTGCCAGCAGCAATCGGGACAGATTAACCGGGACTAGCGGGTTAAACCAAGAGACCCAGTACTTC.

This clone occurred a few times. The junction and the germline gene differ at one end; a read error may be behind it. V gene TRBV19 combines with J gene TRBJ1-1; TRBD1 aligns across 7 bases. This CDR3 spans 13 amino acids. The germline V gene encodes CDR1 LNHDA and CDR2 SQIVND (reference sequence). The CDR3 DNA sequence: TGTGCCAGTAGTCTAGACAGGGCAACTGAAGCTTTCTTT. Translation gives CASSLDRATEAFF.

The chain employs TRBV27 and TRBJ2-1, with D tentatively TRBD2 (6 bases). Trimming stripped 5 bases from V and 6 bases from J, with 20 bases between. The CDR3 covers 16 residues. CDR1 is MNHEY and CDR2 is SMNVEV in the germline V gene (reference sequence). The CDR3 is CASSPGDKTRSNEQFF. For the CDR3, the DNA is TGTGCCAGCAGTCCGGGGGATAAGACTAGAAGCAATGAGCAGTTCTTC.

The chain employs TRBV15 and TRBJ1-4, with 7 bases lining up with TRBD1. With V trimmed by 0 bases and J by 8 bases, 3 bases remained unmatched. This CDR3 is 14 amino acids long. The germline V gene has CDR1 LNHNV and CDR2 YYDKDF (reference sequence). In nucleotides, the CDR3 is TGTGCCACCAGCAGAGATCAGGGGGTAGAAAAACTGTTTTTT. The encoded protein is CATSRDQGVEKLFF. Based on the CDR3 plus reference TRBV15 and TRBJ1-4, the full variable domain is DAMVIQNPRYQVTQFGKPVTLSCSQTLNHNVMYWYQQKSSQAPKLLFHYYDKDFNNEADTPDNFQSRRPNTSFCFLDIRSPGLGDTAMYLCATSRDQGVEKLFFGSGTQLSVL.

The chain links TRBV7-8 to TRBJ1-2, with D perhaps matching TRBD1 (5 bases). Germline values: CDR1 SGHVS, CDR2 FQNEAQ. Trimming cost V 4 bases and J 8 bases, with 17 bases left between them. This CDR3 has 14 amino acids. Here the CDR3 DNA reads TGTGCCAGCAGCTGGTACGACAGTCTGGGAGGCTACACCTTC. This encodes CASSWYDSLGGYTF.

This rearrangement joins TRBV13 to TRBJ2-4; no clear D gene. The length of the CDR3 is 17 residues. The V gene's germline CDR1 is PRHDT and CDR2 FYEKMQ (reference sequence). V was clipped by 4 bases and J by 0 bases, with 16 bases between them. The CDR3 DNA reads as TGTGCCAGCAGCTCGGGCGGATCCAGCCTAGCCAAAAACATTCAGTACTTC. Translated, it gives CASSSGGSSLAKNIQYF.

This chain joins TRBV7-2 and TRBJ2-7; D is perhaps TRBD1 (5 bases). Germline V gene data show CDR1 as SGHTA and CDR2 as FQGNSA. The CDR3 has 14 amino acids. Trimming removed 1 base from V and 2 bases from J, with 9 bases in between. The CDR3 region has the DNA TGTGCCAGCAGCTTAGACCCAGGGCCCTACGAGCAGTACTTC. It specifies CASSLDPGPYEQYF. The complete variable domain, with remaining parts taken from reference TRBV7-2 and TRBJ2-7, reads GAGVSQSPSNKVTEKGKDVELRCDPISGHTALYWYRQSLGQGLEFLIYFQGNSAPDKSGLPSDRFSAERTGGSVSTLTIQRTQQEDSAVYLCASSLDPGPYEQYFGPGTRLTVT.

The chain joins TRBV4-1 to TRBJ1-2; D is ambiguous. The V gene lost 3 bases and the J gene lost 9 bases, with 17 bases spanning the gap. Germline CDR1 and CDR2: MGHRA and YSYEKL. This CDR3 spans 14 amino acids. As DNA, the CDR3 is TGCGCCAGCAGCCAGTTGTGGGCCGGCGGACGCTACACCTTC. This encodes CASSQLWAGGRYTF.